This section outlines one T cell receptor beta chain sequence together with its context. Libraries were prepared by immunoSEQ multiplex PCR; TCRdb keeps only in-frame clonotypes and omits some of them. The sample yields 75,000 to 100,000 clones, over 85% seen once. This record belongs to a study of siplizumab effects on memory and regulatory T cells. This CDR3 spans 13 amino acids. The V and J ends lost 4 bases and 2 bases respectively, with 8 bases between them. The germline V gene has CDR1 KGHSH and CDR2 LQKENI. The specimen sequenced was non-Treg CD4+ T cells sorted from blood. The chain uses TRBV18 and TRBJ2-5; D gene ambiguous. The TCR was taken from a human donor in good health. CDR3 amino acids: CASSLKLQETQYF. The CDR3 DNA sequence: TGTGCCAGCTCACTCAAACTTCAAGAGACCCAGTACTTC.